This entry is about one T cell receptor (beta chain). Sequencing was performed with immunoSEQ multiplex PCR; in TCRdb, only in-frame clones are kept and a portion is missing. The data contain over 25,000 clones, around 81% of them seen just once; the ten biggest clones take up 67%. Germline CDR1 SGHTA, CDR2 FQGNSA. The CDR3 runs 14 residues. The V gene end was trimmed by 8 bases and the J gene end by 0 bases; junction bases not matched to a gene: 6. The sample is drawn from a study of blood T cell repertoires in COVID-19. Looking at the study overall: Sample material is recorded as cDNA or gDNA derived from T cells, B-cell-depleted T cells, or PBMCs.

This TCR was recovered from a man aged 70 or older with acute or convalescent COVID-19. Material for sequencing was peripheral blood. This rearrangement joins TRBV7-2 to TRBJ1-1; 7 nucleotides agree with TRBD1. CDR3 sequence: CASRGTALNTEAFF. CDR3 DNA sequence: TGTGCCAGCCGGGGGACAGCATTGAACACTGAAGCTTTCTTT.